This T cell receptor (beta chain) was retrieved from a study of Graves' ophthalmopathy and Graves' hyperthyroidism. The wider study: Peripheral blood samples were taken at initial diagnosis, before any treatment.

Scientists amplified the TCR beta CDR3 regions from RNA transcripts. HTBI-primed first-round RT-PCR preceded second-round multiplex PCR. TCRdb re-derived calls from the multiplex PCR reads in MiXCR, one entry per CDR3 protein. The sample includes approximately 160,000 distinct CDR3 sequences, around 40% seen only once; the top ten take around 9.3%. Germline CDR1 DFQATT, CDR2 SNEGSKA (reference sequence). V lost 6 bases and J lost 4, with 25 bases in between. The CDR3 runs to 16 residues. Patients with other autoimmune diseases, uncontrolled infections, pregnancy or lactation were excluded. Orbital computed tomography, thyroid ultrasound, TRAb, serum thyroxine and clinical symptoms formed the basis of diagnosis. PBMCs had their origin in fresh peripheral blood (around 10 ml).

The receptor's source is a man between 25 and 39 years old with Graves' ophthalmopathy. The chain recombines TRBV20-1 with TRBJ2-7; D possibly matches TRBD1 or TRBD2 (5 bases each). Sequencing used peripheral blood. The CDR3 coding sequence is TGCAGTGCCTTAACCAACCGTCACGGGGCGGTTTACGAGCAGTACTTC. Residues: CSALTNRHGAVYEQYF.